This T cell receptor beta chain was recovered during a study of tumor and adjacent non-tumor tissue in lung cancer. Study in general: On average, productive TCRbeta reads reached about 4.17 million per sample. Study-level results: Higher tumor TCR diversity was associated with shorter survival. Tumor repertoires had a smaller top 100 clone share than normal lung.

No cell sorting was done before RNA was extracted from the tissue. TCRbeta libraries were built with three rounds of nested PCR, modified from ARM-PCR. TCRdb redid the calling of the multiplex PCR reads with MiXCR, one entry per CDR3 protein. The repertoire holds about 200,000 distinct CDR3 sequences, with about two thirds as singletons. This CDR3 is 15 amino acids long. Trimming took off 6 bases at V and 2 bases at J, with 17 bases between the two ends. Remarks on this clonotype: The target antigen is unknown.

The sequenced sample consisted of lung tumor tissue. The chain is built from TRBV12-3 or TRBV12-4 and TRBJ2-7, with D tentatively TRBD1 (6 bases). This receptor was taken from a man aged 55 to 70 with non-small cell lung cancer. CDR3 sequence (DNA): TGTGCCAGCAGCAAACAGGGACGGGGCGCCTACGAGCAGTACTTC. This sequence encodes CASSKQGRGAYEQYF.